The 15 T cell receptor beta chains in this list originate from one sample, sequenced in a study of cytomegalovirus exposure and HLA in healthy donors. Both 60 Vbeta primers and 13 Jbeta primers went into the PCR. Libraries were prepared by immunoSEQ multiplex PCR; TCRdb keeps only in-frame clonotypes and omits some of them. The sample gives around 130,000 clones, roughly 75% of which show up once; roughly 5% is in the top ten. Sequenced input: PBMCs. The receptor source for this set is a man in his thirties or forties in good health and CMV-seronegative.

The gene calls are TRBV28 and TRBJ2-5, with 7 bases aligning to TRBD1. The V gene end was trimmed by 5 bases and the J gene end by 4 bases; junction bases not matched to a gene: 13. CDR1 MDHEN and CDR2 SYDVKM come from the germline V gene. The CDR3 loop spans 16 amino acids. The CDR3 spells CASSPQRQGLLETQYF. CDR3 in DNA: TGTGCCAGCAGTCCTCAGAGACAGGGATTGTTAGAGACCCAGTACTTC.

This chain connects TRBV9 to TRBJ2-3, with 9 bases identical to TRBD2. Trimming took 1 base from V and 2 from J; bases not matched to a gene: 5. The CDR3 runs to 16 residues. CDR1 is SGDLS and CDR2 is YYNGEE in the germline V gene. This CDR3 reads CASSVIAGGPTDTQYF. The CDR3 DNA is TGTGCCAGCAGCGTAATCGCGGGAGGGCCCACAGATACGCAGTATTTT.

The J gene is TRBJ2-3, the V gene TRBV7-2; 14 nucleotides line up with TRBD2. V was clipped by 5 bases and J by 2 bases; unmatched bases: 9. Per germline, CDR1 SGHTA and CDR2 FQGNSA. This CDR3 is 18 amino acids long. The CDR3 DNA sequence: TGTGCCAGCAGCCCACGGACTAGCGGGAGGTCTGTCACAGATACGCAGTATTTT. Amino acid sequence: CASSPRTSGRSVTDTQYF.

This clone has a handful of counts. V and J are TRBV27 and TRBJ1-3; perhaps TRBD1 as D (5 bases). CDR3 size: 13 residues. The V end was cut by 3 bases, the J end by 4 bases, with 7 bases between. Per germline, CDR1 MNHEY and CDR2 SMNVEV (reference sequence). The CDR3 DNA reads TGTGCCAGCAGTTTTAGACAGGGAAACACCATATATTTT. Its protein product is CASSFRQGNTIYF.

DNA for the CDR3: TGTGCCAGTAGTAGCAGCGAATTTACGGGAGACTCACCCCTCCACTTT. Encoded protein: CASSSSEFTGDSPLHF. The rearrangement links TRBV19 to TRBJ1-6, with unresolved D. The germline gives CDR1 LNHDA, CDR2 SQIVND (reference sequence). The V end lost 4 bases, the J end lost 10 bases, and 20 bases lay between the germline ends. The CDR3 has 16 amino acids.

The chain has TRBV28 and TRBJ2-7; a weak D match, TRBD2 (5 bases). This CDR3 has 16 residues. V was shortened by 2 bases and J by 2 bases, with 16 bases between the two germline ends. Per the germline V gene, CDR1 is MDHEN and CDR2 is SYDVKM. In DNA, the CDR3 is TGTGCCAGCAGTTTAAATGTGCTAGCTGCGCCCTACGAGCAGTACTTC. As protein: CASSLNVLAAPYEQYF.

As DNA, the CDR3 is TGTGCCATCAGTGGGAGTGGGGGGGACCAAGAGACCCAGTACTTC. Residues: CAISGSGGDQETQYF. The chain is built from TRBV10-3 and TRBJ2-5, with 7 bases lining up with TRBD2. The V segment lost 4 bases and the J segment 0 bases; nucleotides outside the gene matches: 5. Germline CDR1 reads ENHRY; CDR2 reads SYGVKD. The CDR3 spans 15 residues.

This clone came up a few times. The CDR3 sequence is CASSLSPGWPFF. The CDR3 coding sequence is TGCGCCAGCAGTCTTAGCCCCGGGTGGCCTTTCTTT. The chain couples TRBV10-2 to TRBJ1-1, with unresolved D. Trimming removed 5 bases from V and 12 bases from J, with 16 bases in between. Germline-derived CDR1 and CDR2 are WSHSY and SAAADI. The CDR3 covers 12 residues.

This clone was recorded a few times. The V gene is TRBV4-1, the J gene TRBJ2-3; D gene ambiguous. The germline gives CDR1 MGHRA, CDR2 YSYEKL. CDR3 length equals 15 residues. V lost 6 bases and J lost 0, with 13 bases in between. This CDR3 reads CASRPVGLSTDTQYF. The CDR3 DNA reads TGCGCCAGCAGACCGGTGGGCCTTAGCACAGATACGCAGTATTTT.

This clone was counted many times. This CDR3 reads CASSLMGGSADTQYF. The CDR3 DNA follows: TGCGCCAGCAGCTTAATGGGGGGAAGTGCAGATACGCAGTATTTT. The genes are TRBV5-1 and TRBJ2-3; D might be TRBD2 (6 bases). Trimming took off 2 bases at V and 4 bases at J, with 14 bases between the two ends. The germline gives CDR1 SGHRS, CDR2 YFSETQ. The CDR3 has 15 amino acids.

This sequence joins TRBV9 and TRBJ1-2, with 9 bases that match TRBD1. CDR3 length: 14 amino acids. V was pared by 4 bases and J by 2 bases, with 3 bases of the junction left unmatched. The germline gives CDR1 SGDLS, CDR2 YYNGEE. CDR3 nucleotides: TGTGCCAGCAGCCCTGGACAGGGGAACTATGGCTACACCTTC. This encodes CASSPGQGNYGYTF.

The gene calls are TRBV25-1 and TRBJ1-4; D gene ambiguous. Germline V gene data show CDR1 as MGHDK and CDR2 as SYGVNS. Trimming cost V 3 bases and J 7 bases, with 15 bases left between them. There are 15 residues in the CDR3. This chain's CDR3 is CASSDTRDSGEKLFF. The CDR3 coding sequence is TGTGCCAGCAGTGATACACGAGACTCCGGTGAAAAACTGTTTTTT.

In regard to this clone: The junction departs from germline at one end; a sequencing error may be responsible. The same CDR3 also results from other DNA sequences found in this sample. The V gene is TRBV30, the J gene TRBJ1-3; D gene uncertain. The CDR3 length is 14 residues. Per germline, CDR1 GTSNPN and CDR2 SVGIG (reference sequence). The CDR3, as DNA: TGCGCCTGGAACGCGGCTTACACTGGAAACACCATATATTTT. The encoded protein is CAWNAAYTGNTIYF. The full variable domain, rest sourced from reference TRBV30 and TRBJ1-3, is SQTIHQWPATLVQPVGSPLSLECTVEGTSNPNLYWYRQAAGRGLQLLFYSVGIGQISSEVPQNLSASRPQDRQFILSSKKLLLSDSGFYLCAWNAAYTGNTIYFGEGSWLTVV.

The chain is built from TRBV4-1 and TRBJ1-4, with D unresolved. V was pared by 0 bases and J by 0 bases, with 11 bases between. The germline CDR1 and CDR2 sequences are MGHRA and YSYEKL. The CDR3 covers 17 residues. Written as DNA, the CDR3 is TGCGCCAGCAGCCAAGATCTATGGGCAGCAACTAATGAAAAACTGTTTTTT. Translated, it gives CASSQDLWAATNEKLFF.

The chain combines TRBV7-2 with TRBJ2-1; D possibly corresponds to TRBD1 (5 bases). The CDR3 is 14 residues long. Germline V gives CDR1 SGHTA, CDR2 FQGNSA. Trimming stripped 7 bases from V and 6 bases from J, with 16 bases between. In DNA form, the CDR3 reads TGTGCCAGCACCTACTGGGGCCTAGGCAATGAGCAGTTCTTC. It translates to CASTYWGLGNEQFF.